The rows below give T cell receptor beta chains drawn from one sample of a study of T cell repertoires in cytomegalovirus infection. TCRdb used MiXCR to reprocess the reads, holding one entry per CDR3 protein. The table shows roughly 720,000 distinct CDR3 sequences, with about 40% occurring only once. Sequenced: PBMCs. Receptor source: a human donor in good health (CMV status not recorded). Some clones in this sample may be carry-over from other donors' samples. Each CDR3 is given with its conserved first and last residue. D genes are given only for firm matches. Clone size is stated in some rows and not others, as once, few, many or a class when expanded.

clone_size j_call v_call d_call cdr3_nt cdr3_aa
many TRBJ1-1 TRBV7-6 NA TGTGCCAGCAGCTTAGCGGATGGGGTCCGTACTGAAGCTTTCTTT CASSLADGVRTEAFF
many TRBJ2-3 TRBV6-1 TRBD1 TGTGCCAGCAGTTTTGGACAGGGGAGCACAGATACGCAGTATTTT CASSFGQGSTDTQYF
few TRBJ2-1 TRBV30 NA TGTGCCTGGCGGAAACAGGAGAGGAATGAGCAGTTCTTC CAWRKQERNEQFF
NA TRBJ1-5 TRBV6-5 NA TGTGCCAGCAGCTCTAGTTTTCTGGGCAATCAGCCCCAGCATTTT CASSSSFLGNQPQHF
many TRBJ2-2 TRBV7-6 TRBD1 TGTGCCAGCAGACCAAGGGGTCGACAGGGCATTAACACCGGGGAGCTGTTTTTT CASRPRGRQGINTGELFF
NA TRBJ1-5 TRBV4-2 NA TGTGCCAGCAGCCAAGATCGCACCAATCAGCCCCAGCATTTT CASSQDRTNQPQHF
few TRBJ2-7 TRBV19 NA TGTGCCAGTAGCGAACCGGGACAAACCACCTACGAGCAGTACTTC CASSEPGQTTYEQYF
many TRBJ1-2 TRBV7-2 NA TGTGCCAGCAGCCTCCCGGGACGGTTAGGCTACACCTTC CASSLPGRLGYTF
NA TRBJ2-1 TRBV29-1 TRBD1 TGCAGCGTTGAAAGGGGACAGGGGGCACATTACAATGAGCAGTTCTTC CSVERGQGAHYNEQFF
NA TRBJ2-7 TRBV20-1 NA TGCAGTGCTGGGGGGCTGTACGAGCAGTACTTC CSAGGLYEQYF
NA TRBJ1-6 TRBV28 TRBD1 TGTGCCAGCAGTCGGGACAGGGTGAGGGGTTCACCCCTCCACTTT CASSRDRVRGSPLHF
NA TRBJ2-2 TRBV29-1 NA TGCAGCGTTGTTTTTGGGACCGGGGAGCTGTTTTTT CSVVFGTGELFF
NA TRBJ1-1 TRBV19 TRBD1 TGTGCCAGTAGTTGGGACAGAATGAACACTGAAGCTTTCTTT CASSWDRMNTEAFF
once TRBJ1-6 TRBV20-1 NA TGCAGTGCTAGAGAGTTCGGTGCAGGAGGTTCACCCCTCCACTTT CSAREFGAGGSPLHF
NA TRBJ1-1 TRBV30 NA TGTGCCTGGAGTAGGCGGAACACTGAAGCTTTCTTT CAWSRRNTEAFF
NA TRBJ1-3 TRBV7-6 NA TGTGCCAGCAGCTCGGGACCGAGAAACACCATATATTTT CASSSGPRNTIYF
NA TRBJ2-1 TRBV6-1 NA TGTGCCAGCAGTTCTAGGGACACCGCGGGAGATGAGCAGTTCTTC CASSSRDTAGDEQFF
NA TRBJ1-5 TRBV5-1 NA TGCGCCAGCAGCTTGGAGGGAACAGGGCCCCAGCATTTT CASSLEGTGPQHF
NA TRBJ2-3 TRBV5-1 NA TGCGCCAGCAGCTTCGAAAGCCCCATTACGCAGTATTTT CASSFESPITQYF
NA TRBJ2-1 TRBV28 TRBD2 TGTGCCAGCAGCTCCTTACGGGAGGGTTCATACAATGAGCAGTTCTTC CASSSLREGSYNEQFF
NA TRBJ1-5 TRBV28 NA TGTGCCAGCAGTCCCGTCGGACTTCCAAGGGGTCAGCCCCAGCATTTT CASSPVGLPRGQPQHF
NA TRBJ1-1 TRBV6-1 NA TGTGCCAGCAGCCGCCTTGGCACTAACAGGGAGCGGTGGGCGAACACTGAAGCTTTCTTT CASSRLGTNRERWANTEAFF
few TRBJ2-3 TRBV19 TRBD2 TGTGCCAGTACCCTAGGGGCGGGAGGCCCCGATACGCAGTATTTT CASTLGAGGPDTQYF
NA TRBJ2-2 TRBV20-1 TRBD1 TGCAGTGCTAGCCCCTTGGGCAGGGGGTGGAACACCGGGGAGCTGTTTTTT CSASPLGRGWNTGELFF
few TRBJ1-1 TRBV5-1 NA TGCGCCAGCAGCTTGCATATAGGGCTGAACACTGAAGCTTTCTTT CASSLHIGLNTEAFF
NA TRBJ1-2 TRBV28 NA TGTGCCAGCACCCCTGGGGGACACCCCTTATATGGCTACACCTTC CASTPGGHPLYGYTF
NA TRBJ2-1 TRBV12-3/TRBV12-4 NA TGTGCCAGCAGTGCAGGATGGGGTGAGCTGTTCTTC CASSAGWGELFF
NA TRBJ2-2 TRBV24-1 NA TGTGCCACCAGTGTGGTGGGAAACACCGGGGAGCTGTTTTTT CATSVVGNTGELFF
NA TRBJ2-1 TRBV2 NA TGTGCCAGCAGTGAAGTCTGGCTTGGAGGGCCTAAAGGAGATGAGCAGTTCTTC CASSEVWLGGPKGDEQFF
NA TRBJ2-2 TRBV19 NA TGTGCCAGTAGTACCTACTTAGCTAACACCGGGGGGCTGTTTTTT CASSTYLANTGGLFF